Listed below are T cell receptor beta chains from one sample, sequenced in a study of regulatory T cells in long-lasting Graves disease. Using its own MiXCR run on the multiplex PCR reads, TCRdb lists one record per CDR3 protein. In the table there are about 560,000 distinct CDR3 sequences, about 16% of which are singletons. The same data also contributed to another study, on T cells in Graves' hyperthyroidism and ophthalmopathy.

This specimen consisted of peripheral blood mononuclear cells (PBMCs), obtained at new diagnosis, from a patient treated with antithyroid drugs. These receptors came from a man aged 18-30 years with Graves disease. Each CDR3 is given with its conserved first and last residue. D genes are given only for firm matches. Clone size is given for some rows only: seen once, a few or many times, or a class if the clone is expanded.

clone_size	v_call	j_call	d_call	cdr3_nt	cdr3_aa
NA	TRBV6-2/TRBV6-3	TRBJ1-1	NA	TGTGCCAGCAGCCCACCTGCAGGGAGGGGAGCTTTCTTT	CASSPPAGRGAFF
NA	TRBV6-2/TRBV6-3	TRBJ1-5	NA	TGTGCCAGCAGTTACTCTATCAATCAGCCCCAGCATTTT	CASSYSINQPQHF
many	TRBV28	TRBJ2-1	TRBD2	TGTGCCAGCAGCCCCGGGACTAGCGGGATTAACCTAGGTAGTGAGCAGTTCTTC	CASSPGTSGINLGSEQFF
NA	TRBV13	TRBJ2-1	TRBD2	TGTGCCAGCAGCCCGCAATCATTTAAAGTAGCGGGGCAATGGTATGAGCAGTTCTTC	CASSPQSFKVAGQWYEQFF
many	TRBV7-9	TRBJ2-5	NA	TGTGCCAGCAGCCCGTTGGACAGAAGACAACAAGAGACCCAGTACTTC	CASSPLDRRQQETQYF
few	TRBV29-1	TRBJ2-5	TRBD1	TGCAGCGAAACCAGGGGGTCGCGGGAGACCCAGTACTTC	CSETRGSRETQYF
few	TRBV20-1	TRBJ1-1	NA	TGCAGTGCTAGGGGTAGGGAGGAGGAGGCTTTCTTT	CSARGREEEAFF
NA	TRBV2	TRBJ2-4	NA	TGTGCCAGCATCGGGGCCGGCGGAGTAATAGCCAAAAACATTCAGTACTTC	CASIGAGGVIAKNIQYF
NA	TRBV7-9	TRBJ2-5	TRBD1	TGTGCCAGCAGCTTAGGGCAGGGGGCCAAGTACTTC	CASSLGQGAKYF
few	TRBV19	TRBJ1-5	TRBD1	TGTGCCACCGGGACAGGGGGTTATCAGCCCCAGCATTTT	CATGTGGYQPQHF
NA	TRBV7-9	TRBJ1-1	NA	TGTGCCAGCATCGGACTGGGGATGAACACTGAAGCTTTCTTT	CASIGLGMNTEAFF
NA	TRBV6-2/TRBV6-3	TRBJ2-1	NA	TGTGCCAGCAGTTACCCCCCCACAGGGGACTGTTCCTACAATGAGCAGTTCTTC	CASSYPPTGDCSYNEQFF
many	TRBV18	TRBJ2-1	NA	TGTGCCAGCAGCCCGACCGTTACCTACAATGAGCAGTTCTTC	CASSPTVTYNEQFF
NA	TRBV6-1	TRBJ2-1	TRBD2	TGTGCCAGCAGTGAGCTAGCGGGAGGGCTGAGTGAGCAGTTCTTC	CASSELAGGLSEQFF
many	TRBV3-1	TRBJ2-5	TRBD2	TGTGCCAGCAGCCAAGATCTCGCGGGAGGACAAGAGACCCAGTACTTC	CASSQDLAGGQETQYF
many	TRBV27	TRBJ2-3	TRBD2	TGTGCCAGCAGTCAACCGGGAGGGACAGATACGCAGTATTTT	CASSQPGGTDTQYF
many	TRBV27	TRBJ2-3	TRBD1	TGTGCCAGCAGTACAGGGGGCTTAGATACGCAGTATTTT	CASSTGGLDTQYF
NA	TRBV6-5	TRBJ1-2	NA	TGTGCCAGCAGTTACGCTCAGGGGATTTTTTATGGCTACACCTTC	CASSYAQGIFYGYTF
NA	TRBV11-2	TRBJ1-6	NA	TGTGCCAGCAGCCAACAGAGGGGTTCACCCCTCCACTTT	CASSQQRGSPLHF
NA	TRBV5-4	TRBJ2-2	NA	TGTGCCAGCAGCTTGGGACTTAGTTCGCCCGGGGAGCTGTTTTTT	CASSLGLSSPGELFF
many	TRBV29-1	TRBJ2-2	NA	TGCAGCGGCACCGGGACGGGGAACACCGGGGAGCTGTTTTTT	CSGTGTGNTGELFF
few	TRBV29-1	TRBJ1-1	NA	TGCAGCGTCGAGGGGGAAGCCGGGGGTGAAGCTTTCTTT	CSVEGEAGGEAFF
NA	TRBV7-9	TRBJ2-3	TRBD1	TGTGCCAGCAGCCCATTGGGGACAGGGGCTAGCACAGATACGCAGTATTTT	CASSPLGTGASTDTQYF
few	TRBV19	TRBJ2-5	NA	TGTGCCAGTAGTCAGAACAGCGGGGAGACCCAGTACTTC	CASSQNSGETQYF
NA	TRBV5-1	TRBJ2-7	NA	TGCGCCAGCGGCGTTATGACTGACTCCTACGAGCAGTACTTC	CASGVMTDSYEQYF
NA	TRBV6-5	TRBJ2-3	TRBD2	TGTGCCAGCAGTTCAGCTAGCGGGAGCTCAGATACGCAGTATTTT	CASSSASGSSDTQYF
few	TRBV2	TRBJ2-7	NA	TGTGCCAGCAGTGAAGGAGGGATGGCCTACGAGCAGTACTTC	CASSEGGMAYEQYF
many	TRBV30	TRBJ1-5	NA	TGTGCCTGGAGCCTTGGACACAGTAGCAATCAGCCCCAGCATTTT	CAWSLGHSSNQPQHF
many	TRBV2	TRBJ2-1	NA	TGTGCCAGCAGTTCCCGAGTTGATGAGCAGTTCTTC	CASSSRVDEQFF
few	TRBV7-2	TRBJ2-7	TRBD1	TGTGCCAGCAGCCCCCCCCGGGACAGGGGCTGGAGGCAGTACTTC	CASSPPRDRGWRQYF
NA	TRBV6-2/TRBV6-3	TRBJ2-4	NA	TGTGCCAGCAGCGCCGGGCACCAACACATTCAGTACTTC	CASSAGHQHIQYF
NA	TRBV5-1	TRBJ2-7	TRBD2	TGCGCCAGCAGCTCCGGACTAGCGGGAGGTTACGAGCAGTACTTC	CASSSGLAGGYEQYF
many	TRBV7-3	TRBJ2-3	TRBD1	TGTGCCAGCAGTTTCGACAGGGGTACAGATACGCAGTATTTT	CASSFDRGTDTQYF
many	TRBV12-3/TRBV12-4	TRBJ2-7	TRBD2	TGTGCCAGCAGCTCGAGCGGGGGAGGGATAAATTATGAGCAGTACTTC	CASSSSGGGINYEQYF
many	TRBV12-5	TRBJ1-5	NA	TGTGCTAGTGGTTTGGCGAGTAATCAGCCCCAGCATTTT	CASGLASNQPQHF
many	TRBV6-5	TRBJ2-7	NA	TGTGCCAGCAGTTACCTCGCAGGGGACTACGAGCAGTACTTC	CASSYLAGDYEQYF
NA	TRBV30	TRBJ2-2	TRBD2	TGTGCCTGGATGGGGACTCGCGGGAGTCCCACCGGGGAGCTGTTTTTT	CAWMGTRGSPTGELFF
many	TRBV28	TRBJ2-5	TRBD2	TGTGCCAGCAGTTTAGCGGGGGGCTATGAGACCCAGTACTTC	CASSLAGGYETQYF
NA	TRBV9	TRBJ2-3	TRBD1	TGTGCCAGCAGCACCCAGGGGGCGTACACAGATACGCAGTATTTT	CASSTQGAYTDTQYF
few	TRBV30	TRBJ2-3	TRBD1	TGTGCCTGGGGGACAGCAGCAGATACGCAGTATTTT	CAWGTAADTQYF
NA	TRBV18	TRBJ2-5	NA	TGTGCCAGCTCACCATCACAGGGAGAGACCCAGTACTTC	CASSPSQGETQYF